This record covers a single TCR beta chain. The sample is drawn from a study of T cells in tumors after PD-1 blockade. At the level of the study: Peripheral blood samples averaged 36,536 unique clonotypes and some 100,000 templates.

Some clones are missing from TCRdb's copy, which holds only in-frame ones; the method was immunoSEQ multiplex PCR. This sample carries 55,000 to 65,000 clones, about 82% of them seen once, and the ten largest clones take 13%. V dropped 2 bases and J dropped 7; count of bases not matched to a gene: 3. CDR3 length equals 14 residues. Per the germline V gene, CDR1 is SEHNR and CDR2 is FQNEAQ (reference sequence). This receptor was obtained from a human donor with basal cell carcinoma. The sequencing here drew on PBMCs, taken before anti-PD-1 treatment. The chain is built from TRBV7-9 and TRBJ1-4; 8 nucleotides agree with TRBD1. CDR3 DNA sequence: TGTGCCAGCAGCTTACAGGGGGCGGGTGAAAAACTGTTTTTT. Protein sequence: CASSLQGAGEKLFF.